The sequence of this T cell receptor beta chain was determined in a study of cytomegalovirus exposure and HLA in healthy donors. The PCR had 60 Vbeta and 13 Jbeta primers. Sequencing used immunoSEQ multiplex PCR; TCRdb keeps in-frame clones, though not all of them. The table includes 100,000 to 150,000 clones, about 80% detected once. As concerns this clone: The antigen remains undetermined.

Overall study results and limits: Earlier results showed most TCR beta V segments being productive about 87% or about 30% of the time.

Germline V gene sequence: CDR1 SGHAT, CDR2 FQNNGV. The CDR3 contains 15 residues. V lost 5 bases, J lost 2 bases, and 13 bases lay in between. The specimen was PBMCs. The V gene is TRBV11-2, the J gene TRBJ2-1, with a weak D call TRBD1 (5 bases). This sequence originates from a man under 40 in good health and CMV-seropositive. The CDR3 here is CASSHTLTAYNEQFF. The DNA of the CDR3 is TGTGCCAGCAGCCATACCTTGACAGCCTACAATGAGCAGTTCTTC. The complete variable domain, with remaining parts taken from reference TRBV11-2 and TRBJ2-1, reads EAGVAQSPRYKIIEKRQSVAFWCNPISGHATLYWYQQILGQGPKLLIQFQNNGVVDDSQLPKDRFSAERLKGVDSTLKIQPAKLEDSAVYLCASSHTLTAYNEQFFGPGTRLTVL.